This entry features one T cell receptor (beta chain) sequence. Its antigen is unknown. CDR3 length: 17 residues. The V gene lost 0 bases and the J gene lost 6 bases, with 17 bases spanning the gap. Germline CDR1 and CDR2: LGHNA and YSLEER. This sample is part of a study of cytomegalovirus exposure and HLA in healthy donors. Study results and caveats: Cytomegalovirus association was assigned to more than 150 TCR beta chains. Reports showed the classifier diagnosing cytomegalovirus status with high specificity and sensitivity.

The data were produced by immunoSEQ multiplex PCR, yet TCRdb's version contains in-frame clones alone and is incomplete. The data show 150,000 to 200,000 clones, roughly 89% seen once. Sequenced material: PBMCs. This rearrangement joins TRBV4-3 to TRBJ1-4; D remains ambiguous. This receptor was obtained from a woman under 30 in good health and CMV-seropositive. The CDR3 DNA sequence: TGCGCCAGCAGCCAAGAATCTCAAGGGCGGGTTGATGAAAAACTGTTTTTT. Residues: CASSQESQGRVDEKLFF.